This record concerns one T cell receptor (beta chain) sequence. Its antigen is unidentified. No patient escaped relapse after autologous stem cell transplantation, and brentuximab vedotin exposure varied. Best responses fell into complete response, partial response or progressive disease. This entry comes from a study of PD-1 blockade in classical Hodgkin lymphoma. The ends were cut back, 6 bases at V and 4 bases at J, with 13 bases in the middle. The CDR3 has 13 amino acids. Looked up from germline, CDR1 is SGHAT and CDR2 is FQNNGV. Study-wide results and limits: TCR diversity rose significantly by C4D1 in CD4+ but not CD8+ cells.

Sequencing was performed with immunoSEQ multiplex PCR; in TCRdb, only in-frame clones are kept and a portion is missing. Of more than 50,000 clones listed, 90% are singletons. The genes are TRBV11-2 and TRBJ2-7; D is perhaps TRBD1 (6 bases). This clonotype was obtained from a human donor with classical Hodgkin lymphoma. The specimen comprised peripheral blood mononuclear cells (PBMCs), sampled at baseline. CDR3 DNA sequence: TGTGCCAGCAGGGACAGAGGGTTTTACGAGCAGTACTTC. This translates into CASRDRGFYEQYF.